This T cell receptor beta chain was recorded in a study of blood T cells in healthy people across ages. Regarding the study as a whole: As age increased, TCR beta diversity per million T cells fell in a roughly linear fashion.

Combining a sample-barcoded 5' primer with a J-beta primer mix, a second PCR ran for roughly 7 to 11 cycles. TCRdb re-analysed the 5' RACE reads in MiXCR, keeping a single row per CDR3 protein. The sample lists 850,000 to 1,100,000 distinct CDR3 sequences, more than 30% seen once, with around 13% in the top ten. This clonotype was recorded once. Its matching antigen is unknown. Germline and junction disagree at one end, which may indicate a read error. The receptor was isolated from a man between 18 and 29 years old in good health. Material: blood.

The CDR3 bases are TGCGCCAGCAGCTGGGGCACCACAGATATGCAGTATTTT. It translates to CASSWGTTDMQYF. This chain joins TRBV5-1 and TRBJ2-3, with D tentatively TRBD1 (5 bases). Germline lookup yields CDR1 SGHRS and CDR2 YFSETQ. The CDR3 spans 13 residues.